This paragraph covers one T cell receptor (beta chain) sequence. The germline gives CDR1 SGHVS, CDR2 FNYEAQ. CDR3 length: 17 residues. V was clipped by 4 bases and J by 2 bases; unmatched bases: 6. The source of the sample is a study of T-cell reconstitution after alpha-beta-depleted transplantation in children. During its preparation, the TCRbeta library received unique molecular identifiers. TCRdb analysed the PCR reads with MiXCR anew, one entry per CDR3 protein. This table holds some 500,000 distinct CDR3 sequences, about 17% found once. The source is a human donor who donated a stem cell graft to a child with acute lymphoblastic leukemia. Material: PBMCs from the stem cell graft donor, obtained from the stem cell graft. The J gene is TRBJ2-7, the V gene TRBV7-6, with TRBD2 matching over 15 bases. This chain's CDR3 is CASSSGLAGGFPYEQYF. The CDR3 DNA follows: TGTGCCAGCAGCTCGGGACTAGCGGGAGGTTTTCCCTACGAGCAGTACTTC.